What follows are 10 T cell receptor beta chains derived from one specimen sequenced in a study of shared clonotypes between healthy human individuals. Profiling relied on immunoSEQ multiplex PCR, and the TCRdb table lists in-frame clones only, not all of them. The sample shows about 600,000 clones, almost 97% of them seen only once. The specimen was naive CD4+ T cells sorted from blood. Documented subset: CD45RA+ positively selected. These receptors came from a woman aged 25 to 39 in good health.

The chain links TRBV28 to TRBJ2-3, with D possibly matching TRBD2 (6 bases). V lost 6 bases, J lost 6 bases, and 16 bases lay in between. CDR1 and CDR2 from the germline V gene are MDHEN and SYDVKM. The CDR3 has 14 residues. DNA for the CDR3: TGTGCCAGCAGCCGTGGAGGGCCGCGGGATACGCAGTATTTT. Translation: CASSRGGPRDTQYF.

This clone occurred once. The chain links TRBV19 to TRBJ2-2; perhaps TRBD2 as D (5 bases). The V end was cut by 1 base, the J end by 1 base, with 13 bases between. In germline, CDR1 is LNHDA, CDR2 SQIVND (reference sequence). The CDR3 sequence is 17 residues long. Here the CDR3 reads CASSIGTLAGNTGELFF. In DNA, the CDR3 is TGTGCCAGTAGTATAGGTACCCTAGCCGGGAACACCGGGGAGCTGTTTTTT.

The chain joins TRBV27 to TRBJ2-1, with TRBD1 identical over 7 bases. The V gene's germline CDR1 is MNHEY and CDR2 SMNVEV (reference sequence). V gave up 5 bases and J gave up 8 bases; unmatched junction bases: 15. The CDR3 has 16 amino acids. The CDR3 sequence: CASSQYRGEGLYEQFF. The CDR3 DNA reads as TGTGCCAGCAGTCAATACAGGGGTGAAGGTTTATATGAGCAGTTCTTC.

The gene calls are TRBV5-1 and TRBJ2-1; possibly TRBD2 for D (5 bases). Germline V gene data show CDR1 as SGHRS and CDR2 as YFSETQ. The CDR3 length is 13 residues. Trimming left V 0 bases short and J 7 bases short, with 8 bases between. The CDR3 reads CASSLGRENEQFF. CDR3 nucleotide sequence: TGCGCCAGCAGCTTGGGAAGGGAGAATGAGCAGTTCTTC.

The chain recombines TRBV6-5 with TRBJ2-7; D is possibly TRBD1 (6 bases). V was trimmed by 6 bases and J by 4 bases, leaving 13 bases between them. In germline, CDR1 is MNHEY, CDR2 SVGAGI. The CDR3 extends over 13 amino acids. The CDR3 DNA reads TGTGCCAGCAGCCGGCACAGGGTTTACGAGCAGTACTTC. This sequence encodes CASSRHRVYEQYF.

This sequence joins TRBV6-1 and TRBJ1-2, with D possibly TRBD1 on 6 matching bases. This CDR3 contains 15 residues. Per germline, CDR1 MNHNS and CDR2 SASEGT. The V gene lost 3 bases and the J gene lost 4 bases, with 15 bases spanning the gap. Here the CDR3 reads CASSELDRGLYGYTF. Written as DNA, the CDR3 is TGTGCCAGCAGTGAGCTCGACCGGGGGCTCTATGGCTACACCTTC.

The chain recombines TRBV18 with TRBJ1-1, with D possibly TRBD1 on 6 matching bases. There are 14 residues in the CDR3. Germline lookup yields CDR1 KGHSH and CDR2 LQKENI. Trimming cost V 4 bases and J 1 base, with 10 bases left between them. CDR3 nucleotides: TGTGCCAGCTCACTAAAGACAGGGAACACTGAAGCTTTCTTT. This codes for CASSLKTGNTEAFF.

Notes on this clone: Sequence at one end of the junction differs from germline and may be a read error. The chain uses TRBV7-8 and TRBJ2-5, with D possibly being TRBD2 (5 bases). Germline V lookup: CDR1 SGHVS, CDR2 FQNEAQ. The CDR3 extends over 17 amino acids. CDR3 DNA: TGTGCCAGCAGTTTAGGTGTCGGGGAAACCCGAAGGGAGACCCAGTACTTC. Translating gives CASSLGVGETRRETQYF.

The gene calls are TRBV19 and TRBJ2-3; D possibly corresponds to TRBD2 (5 bases). Germline-derived CDR1 and CDR2 are LNHDA and SQIVND (reference sequence). The CDR3 extends over 14 amino acids. The V and J ends lost 4 bases and 10 bases respectively, with 18 bases between them. CDR3 protein: CASSTPGLTRAQYF. As DNA, the CDR3 is TGTGCCAGTAGTACTCCCGGACTGACTCGGGCGCAGTATTTT. The full variable domain, completed using reference TRBV19 and TRBJ2-3, is DGGITQSPKYLFRKEGQNVTLSCEQNLNHDAMYWYRQDPGQGLRLIYYSQIVNDFQKGDIAEGYSVSREKKESFPLTVTSAQKNPTAFYLCASSTPGLTRAQYFGPGTRLTVL.

This clone was observed once. The rearrangement links TRBV5-1 to TRBJ1-6; D is uncertain. The CDR3 is 13 amino acids. Looked up from germline, CDR1 is SGHRS and CDR2 is YFSETQ. The V gene lost 0 bases and the J gene lost 5 bases, with 3 bases spanning the gap. CDR3 region: CASSLDDNSPLHF. CDR3 DNA: TGCGCCAGCAGCTTGGATGATAATTCACCCCTCCACTTT.